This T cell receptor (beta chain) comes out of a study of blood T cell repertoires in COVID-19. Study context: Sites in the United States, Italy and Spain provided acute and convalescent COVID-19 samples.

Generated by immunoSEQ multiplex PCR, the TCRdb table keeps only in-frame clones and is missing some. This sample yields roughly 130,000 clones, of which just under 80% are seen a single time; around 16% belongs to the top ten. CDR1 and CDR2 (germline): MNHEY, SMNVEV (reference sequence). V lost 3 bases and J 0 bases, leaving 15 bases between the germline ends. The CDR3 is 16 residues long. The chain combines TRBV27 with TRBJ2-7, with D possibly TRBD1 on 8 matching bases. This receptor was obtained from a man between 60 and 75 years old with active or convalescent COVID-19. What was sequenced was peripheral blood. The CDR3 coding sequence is TGTGCCAGCAGTTTGGTACAGGGGGGGCTCTCCTACGAGCAGTACTTC. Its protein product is CASSLVQGGLSYEQYF.